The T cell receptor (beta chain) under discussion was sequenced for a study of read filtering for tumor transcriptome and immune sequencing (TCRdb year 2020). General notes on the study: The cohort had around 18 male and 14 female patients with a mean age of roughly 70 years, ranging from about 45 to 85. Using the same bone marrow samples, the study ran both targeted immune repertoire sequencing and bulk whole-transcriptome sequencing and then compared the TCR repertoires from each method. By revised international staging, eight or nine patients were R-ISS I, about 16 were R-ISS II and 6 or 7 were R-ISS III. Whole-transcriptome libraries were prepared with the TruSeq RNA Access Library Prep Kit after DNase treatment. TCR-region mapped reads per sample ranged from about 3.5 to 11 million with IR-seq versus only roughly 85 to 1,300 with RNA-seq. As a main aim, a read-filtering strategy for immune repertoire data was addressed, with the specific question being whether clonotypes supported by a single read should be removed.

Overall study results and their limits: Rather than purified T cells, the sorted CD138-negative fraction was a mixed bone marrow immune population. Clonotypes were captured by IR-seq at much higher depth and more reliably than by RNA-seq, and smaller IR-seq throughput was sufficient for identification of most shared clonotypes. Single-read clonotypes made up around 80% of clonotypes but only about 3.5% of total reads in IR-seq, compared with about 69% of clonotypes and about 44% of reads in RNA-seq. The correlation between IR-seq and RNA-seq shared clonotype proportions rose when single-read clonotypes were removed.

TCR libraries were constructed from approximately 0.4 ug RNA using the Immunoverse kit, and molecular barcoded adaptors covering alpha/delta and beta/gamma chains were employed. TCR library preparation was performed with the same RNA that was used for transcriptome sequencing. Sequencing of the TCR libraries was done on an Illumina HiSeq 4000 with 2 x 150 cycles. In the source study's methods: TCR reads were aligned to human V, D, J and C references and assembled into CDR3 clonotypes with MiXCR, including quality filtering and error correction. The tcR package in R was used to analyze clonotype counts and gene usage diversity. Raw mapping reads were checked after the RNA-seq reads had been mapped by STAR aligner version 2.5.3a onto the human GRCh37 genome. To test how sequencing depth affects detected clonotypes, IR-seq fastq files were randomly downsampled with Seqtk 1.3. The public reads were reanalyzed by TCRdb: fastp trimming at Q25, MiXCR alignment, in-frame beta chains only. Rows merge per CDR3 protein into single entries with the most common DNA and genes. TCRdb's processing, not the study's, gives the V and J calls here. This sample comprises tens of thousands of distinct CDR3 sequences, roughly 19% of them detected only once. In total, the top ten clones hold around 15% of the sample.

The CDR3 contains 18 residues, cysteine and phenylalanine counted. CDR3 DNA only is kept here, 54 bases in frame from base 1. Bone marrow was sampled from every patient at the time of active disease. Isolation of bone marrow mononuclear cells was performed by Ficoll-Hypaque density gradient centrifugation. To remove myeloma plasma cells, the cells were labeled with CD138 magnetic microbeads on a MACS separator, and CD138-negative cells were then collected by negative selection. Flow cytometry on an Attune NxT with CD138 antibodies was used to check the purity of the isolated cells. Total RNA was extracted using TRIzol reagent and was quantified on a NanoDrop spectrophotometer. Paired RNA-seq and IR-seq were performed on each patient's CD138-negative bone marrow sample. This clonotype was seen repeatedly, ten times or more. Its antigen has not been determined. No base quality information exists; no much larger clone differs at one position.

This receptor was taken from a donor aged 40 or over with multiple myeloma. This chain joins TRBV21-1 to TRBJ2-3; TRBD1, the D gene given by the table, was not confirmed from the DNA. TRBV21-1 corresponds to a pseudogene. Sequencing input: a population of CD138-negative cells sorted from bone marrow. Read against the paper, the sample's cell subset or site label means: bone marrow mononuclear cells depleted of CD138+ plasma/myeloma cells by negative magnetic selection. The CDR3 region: CASSKVSGTGGGTDTQYF. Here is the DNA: TGTGCCAGCAGCAAAGTTTCCGGGACAGGGGGCGGCACAGATACGCAGTATTTT.